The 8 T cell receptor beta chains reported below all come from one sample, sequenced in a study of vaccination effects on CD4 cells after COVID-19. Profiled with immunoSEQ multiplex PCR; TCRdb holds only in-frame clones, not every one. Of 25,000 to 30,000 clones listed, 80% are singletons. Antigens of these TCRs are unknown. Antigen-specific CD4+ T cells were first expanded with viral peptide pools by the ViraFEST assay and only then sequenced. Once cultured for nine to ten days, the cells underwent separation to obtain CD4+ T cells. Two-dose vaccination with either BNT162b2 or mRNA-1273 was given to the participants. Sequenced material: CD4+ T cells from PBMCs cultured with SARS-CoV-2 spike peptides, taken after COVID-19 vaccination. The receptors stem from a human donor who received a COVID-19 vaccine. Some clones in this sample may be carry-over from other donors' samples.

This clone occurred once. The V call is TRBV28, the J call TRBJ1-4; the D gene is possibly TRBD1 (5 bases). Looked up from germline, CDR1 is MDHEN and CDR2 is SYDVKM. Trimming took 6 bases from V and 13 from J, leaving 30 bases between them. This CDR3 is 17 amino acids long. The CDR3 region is CASSPAGNWAEMGGLFF. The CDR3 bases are TGTGCCAGCAGCCCCGCAGGGAATTGGGCGGAAATGGGAGGACTGTTTTTT.

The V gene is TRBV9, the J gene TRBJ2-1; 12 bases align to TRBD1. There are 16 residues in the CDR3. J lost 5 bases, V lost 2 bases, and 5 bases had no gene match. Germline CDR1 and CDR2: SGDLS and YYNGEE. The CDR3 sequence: CASSVRGQGADNEQFF. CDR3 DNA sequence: TGTGCCAGCAGCGTGAGGGGACAGGGGGCGGACAATGAGCAGTTCTTC.

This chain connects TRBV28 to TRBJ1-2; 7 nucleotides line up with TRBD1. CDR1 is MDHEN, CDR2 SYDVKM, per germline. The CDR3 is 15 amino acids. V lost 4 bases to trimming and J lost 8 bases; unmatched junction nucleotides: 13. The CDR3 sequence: CASSSSAGGFWGYTF. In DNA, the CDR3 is TGTGCCAGCAGTTCATCGGCAGGGGGGTTCTGGGGCTACACCTTC.

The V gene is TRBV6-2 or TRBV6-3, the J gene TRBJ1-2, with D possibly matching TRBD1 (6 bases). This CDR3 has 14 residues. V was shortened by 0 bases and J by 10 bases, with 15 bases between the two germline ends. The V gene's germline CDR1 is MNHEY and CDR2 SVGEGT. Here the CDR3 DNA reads TGTGCCAGCAGTTACTCTGGACAGCCGGGAAACTACACCTTC. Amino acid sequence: CASSYSGQPGNYTF.

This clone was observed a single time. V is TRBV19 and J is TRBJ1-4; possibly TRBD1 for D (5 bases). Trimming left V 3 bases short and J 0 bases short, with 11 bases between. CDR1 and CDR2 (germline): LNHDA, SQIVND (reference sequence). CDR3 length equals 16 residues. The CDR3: CASSIGAESTNEKLFF. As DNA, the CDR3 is TGTGCCAGTAGTATCGGGGCGGAGTCAACTAATGAAAAACTGTTTTTT.

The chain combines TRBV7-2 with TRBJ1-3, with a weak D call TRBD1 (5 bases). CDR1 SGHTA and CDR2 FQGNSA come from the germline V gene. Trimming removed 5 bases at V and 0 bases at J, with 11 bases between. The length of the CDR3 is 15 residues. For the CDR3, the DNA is TGTGCCAGCAGCCCCAGACAGAGCTCTGGAAACACCATATATTTT. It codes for CASSPRQSSGNTIYF. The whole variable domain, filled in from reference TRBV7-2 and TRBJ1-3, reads GAGVSQSPSNKVTEKGKDVELRCDPISGHTALYWYRQSLGQGLEFLIYFQGNSAPDKSGLPSDRFSAERTGGSVSTLTIQRTQQEDSAVYLCASSPRQSSGNTIYFGEGSWLTVV.

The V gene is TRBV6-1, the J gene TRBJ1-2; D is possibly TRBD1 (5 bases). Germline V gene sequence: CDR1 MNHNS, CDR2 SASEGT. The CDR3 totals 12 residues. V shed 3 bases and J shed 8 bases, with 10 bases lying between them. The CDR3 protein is CASSESGFGYTF. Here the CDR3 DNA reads TGTGCCAGCAGTGAGTCAGGGTTCGGCTACACCTTC.

CDR3 protein: CASSRDRIPNTGELFF. The CDR3 nucleotides are TGTGCCAGCTCCAGAGACAGGATACCGAACACCGGGGAGCTGTTTTTT. The rearrangement links TRBV18 to TRBJ2-2; D may be TRBD1 (6 bases). Germline values: CDR1 KGHSH, CDR2 LQKENI. Deletions cut 6 bases from V and 0 bases from J, with 14 bases between. The CDR3 consists of 16 residues.